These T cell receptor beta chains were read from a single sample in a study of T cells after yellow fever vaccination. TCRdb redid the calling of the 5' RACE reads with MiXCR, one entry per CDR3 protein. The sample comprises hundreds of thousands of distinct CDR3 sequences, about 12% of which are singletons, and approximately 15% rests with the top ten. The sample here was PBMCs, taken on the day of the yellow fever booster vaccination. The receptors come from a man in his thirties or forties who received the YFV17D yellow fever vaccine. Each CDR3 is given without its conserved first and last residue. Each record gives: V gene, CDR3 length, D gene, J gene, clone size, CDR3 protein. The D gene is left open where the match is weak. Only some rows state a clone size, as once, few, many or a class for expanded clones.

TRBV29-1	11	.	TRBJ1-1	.	SVEVTKDTEAF
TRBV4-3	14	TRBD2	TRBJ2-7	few	ASSQDRVAGDGEQY
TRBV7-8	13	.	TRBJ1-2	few	ASSSHLQGFTGYT
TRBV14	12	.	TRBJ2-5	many	ASSQPGRQETQY
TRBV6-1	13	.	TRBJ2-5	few	ASSKRSGGGETQY
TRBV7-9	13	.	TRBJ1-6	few	ASSSYGERTSPLH
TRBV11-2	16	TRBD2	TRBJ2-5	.	ASSLERLAGGYQETQY
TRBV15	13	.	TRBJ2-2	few	ATSRGGLNTGELF
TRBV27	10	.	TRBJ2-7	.	ASVDRYYEQY
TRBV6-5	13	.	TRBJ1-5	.	ASSYSVTSDQPQH
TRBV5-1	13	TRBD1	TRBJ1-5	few	ASSLGTGVGQPQH
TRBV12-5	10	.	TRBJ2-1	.	ASGLSGNEQF
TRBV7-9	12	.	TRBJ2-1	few	ASSFQDWNNEQF
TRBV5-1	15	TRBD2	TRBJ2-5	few	ASSLGGTSGHQETQY
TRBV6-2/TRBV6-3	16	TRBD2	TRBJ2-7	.	ASSITGSSGGPPYEQY
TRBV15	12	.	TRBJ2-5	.	ATSRAQVVETQY
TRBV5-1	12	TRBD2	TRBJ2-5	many	ASSPTSGQETQY
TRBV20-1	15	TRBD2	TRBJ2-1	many	SARGGAGGPEYNEQF
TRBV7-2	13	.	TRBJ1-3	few	ASSLRTASGNTIY
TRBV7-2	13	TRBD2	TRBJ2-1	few	ASSAQGTSGNEQF
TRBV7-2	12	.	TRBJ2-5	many	ASSRYGQQETQY
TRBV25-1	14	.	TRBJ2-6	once	ASSVQSGSGANVLT
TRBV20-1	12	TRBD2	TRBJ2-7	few	SAEAGVNTYEQY
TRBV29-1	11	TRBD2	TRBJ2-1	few	SVLPIAGNEQF
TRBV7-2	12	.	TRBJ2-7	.	ASSYLGGAYEQY